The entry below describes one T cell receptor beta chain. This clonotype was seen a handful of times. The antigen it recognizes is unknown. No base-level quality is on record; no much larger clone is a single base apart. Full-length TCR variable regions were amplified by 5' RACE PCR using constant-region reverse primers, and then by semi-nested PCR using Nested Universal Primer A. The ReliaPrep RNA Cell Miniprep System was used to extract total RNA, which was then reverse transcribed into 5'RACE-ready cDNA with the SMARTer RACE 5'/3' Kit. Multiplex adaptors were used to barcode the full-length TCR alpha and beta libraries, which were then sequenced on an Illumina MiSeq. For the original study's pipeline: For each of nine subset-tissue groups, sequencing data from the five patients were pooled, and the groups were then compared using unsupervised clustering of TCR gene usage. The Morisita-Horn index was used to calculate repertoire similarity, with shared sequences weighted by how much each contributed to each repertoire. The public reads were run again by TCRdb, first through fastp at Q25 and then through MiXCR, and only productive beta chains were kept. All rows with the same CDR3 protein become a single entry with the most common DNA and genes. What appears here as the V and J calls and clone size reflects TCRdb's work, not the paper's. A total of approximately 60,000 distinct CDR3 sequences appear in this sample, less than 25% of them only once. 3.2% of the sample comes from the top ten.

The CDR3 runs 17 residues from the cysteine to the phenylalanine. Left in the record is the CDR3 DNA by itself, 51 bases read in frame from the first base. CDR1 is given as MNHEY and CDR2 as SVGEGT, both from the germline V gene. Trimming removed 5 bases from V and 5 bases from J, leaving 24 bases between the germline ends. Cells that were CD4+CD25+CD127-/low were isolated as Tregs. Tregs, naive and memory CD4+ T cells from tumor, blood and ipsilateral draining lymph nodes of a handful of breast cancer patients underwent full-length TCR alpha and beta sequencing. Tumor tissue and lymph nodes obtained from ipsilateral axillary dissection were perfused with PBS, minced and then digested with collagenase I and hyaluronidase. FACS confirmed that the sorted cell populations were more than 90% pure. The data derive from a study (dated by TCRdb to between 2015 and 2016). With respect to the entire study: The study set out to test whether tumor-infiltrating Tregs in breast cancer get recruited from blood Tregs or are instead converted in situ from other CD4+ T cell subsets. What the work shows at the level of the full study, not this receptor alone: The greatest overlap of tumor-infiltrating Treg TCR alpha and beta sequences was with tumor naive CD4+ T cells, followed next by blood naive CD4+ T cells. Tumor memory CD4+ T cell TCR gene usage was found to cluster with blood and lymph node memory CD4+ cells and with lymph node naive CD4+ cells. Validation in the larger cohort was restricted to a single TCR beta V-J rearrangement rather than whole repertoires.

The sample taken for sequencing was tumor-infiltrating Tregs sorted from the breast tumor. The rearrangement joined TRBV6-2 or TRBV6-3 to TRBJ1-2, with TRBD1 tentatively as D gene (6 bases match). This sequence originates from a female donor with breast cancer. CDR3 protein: CASSPNGQRLLTYGYTF. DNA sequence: TGTGCCAGCAGTCCAAACGGACAGCGCCTTCTCACTTATGGCTACACCTTC.